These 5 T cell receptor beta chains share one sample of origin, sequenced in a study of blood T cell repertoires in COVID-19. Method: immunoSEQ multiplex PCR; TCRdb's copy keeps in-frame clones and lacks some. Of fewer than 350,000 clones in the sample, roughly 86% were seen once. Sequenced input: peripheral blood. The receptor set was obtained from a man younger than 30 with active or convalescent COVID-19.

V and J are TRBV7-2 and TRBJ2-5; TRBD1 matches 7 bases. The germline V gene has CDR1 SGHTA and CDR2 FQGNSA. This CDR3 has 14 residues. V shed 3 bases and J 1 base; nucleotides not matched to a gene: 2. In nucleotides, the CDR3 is TGTGCCAGCAGCTTGGACAGGATCCAAGAGACCCAGTACTTC. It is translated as CASSLDRIQETQYF.

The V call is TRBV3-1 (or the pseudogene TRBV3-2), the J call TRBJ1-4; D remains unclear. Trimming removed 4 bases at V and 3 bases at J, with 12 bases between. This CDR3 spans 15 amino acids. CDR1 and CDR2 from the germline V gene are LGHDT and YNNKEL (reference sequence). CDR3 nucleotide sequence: TGTGCCAGCAGCCGCTCCGGAGGAGCTAATGAAAAACTGTTTTTT. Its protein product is CASSRSGGANEKLFF.

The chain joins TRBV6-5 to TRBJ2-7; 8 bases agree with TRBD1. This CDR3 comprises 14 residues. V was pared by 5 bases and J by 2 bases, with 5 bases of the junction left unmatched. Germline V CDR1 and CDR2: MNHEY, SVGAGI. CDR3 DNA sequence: TGTGCCAGCAGTCCGACAGGGGTCACCTACGAGCAGTACTTC. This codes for CASSPTGVTYEQYF.

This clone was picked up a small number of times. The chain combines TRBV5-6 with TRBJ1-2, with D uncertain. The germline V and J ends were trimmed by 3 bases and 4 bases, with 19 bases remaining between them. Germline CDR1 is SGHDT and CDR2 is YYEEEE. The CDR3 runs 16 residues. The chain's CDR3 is CASSYDSGGTAYGYTF. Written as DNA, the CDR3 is TGTGCCAGCAGCTACGACTCAGGAGGCACGGCCTATGGCTACACCTTC.

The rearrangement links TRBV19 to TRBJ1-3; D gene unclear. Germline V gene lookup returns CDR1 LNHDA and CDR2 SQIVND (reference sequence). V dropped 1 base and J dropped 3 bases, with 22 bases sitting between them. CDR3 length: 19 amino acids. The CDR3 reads CASSIGGKKFPSGGNTIYF. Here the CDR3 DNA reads TGTGCCAGTAGTATAGGAGGGAAGAAGTTCCCAAGCGGTGGAAACACCATATATTTT. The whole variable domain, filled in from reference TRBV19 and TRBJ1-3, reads DGGITQSPKYLFRKEGQNVTLSCEQNLNHDAMYWYRQDPGQGLRLIYYSQIVNDFQKGDIAEGYSVSREKKESFPLTVTSAQKNPTAFYLCASSIGGKKFPSGGNTIYFGEGSWLTVV.